These 30 T cell receptor beta chains share one sample of origin, sequenced in a study of somatic mutations in cytotoxic T cells in rheumatoid arthritis. Produced via immunoSEQ multiplex PCR; TCRdb's table is partial and in-frame only. The repertoire holds fewer than 20,000 clones, 60% to 85% seen once, with 28% in the top ten. Material for sequencing was CD8+ T cells sorted from blood. These TCRs come from an adult with rheumatoid arthritis.

This clone was recorded only once. The chain uses TRBV7-9 and TRBJ2-5; D possibly corresponds to TRBD1 (6 bases). The CDR3 length is 13 residues. Deletions cut 4 bases from V and 5 bases from J, with 11 bases between. Germline V gene lookup returns CDR1 SEHNR and CDR2 FQNEAQ (reference sequence). CDR3 bases: TGTGCCAGCAGCTCTCGTGGACAGGAGACCCAGTACTTC. Protein product: CASSSRGQETQYF. The whole variable domain, filled in from reference TRBV7-9 and TRBJ2-5, reads DTGVSQNPRHKITKRGQNVTFRCDPISEHNRLYWYRQTLGQGPEFLTYFQNEAQLEKSRLLSDRFSAERPKGSFSTLEIQRTEQGDSAMYLCASSSRGQETQYFGPGTRLLVL.

The table lists this clone with a few counts. The rearrangement joins TRBV4-1 to TRBJ2-1; 7 bases align to TRBD1. CDR1 and CDR2 (germline): MGHRA, YSYEKL. The J segment lost 9 bases and the V segment lost 2 bases, leaving 4 bases of the junction unmatched. The CDR3 is 13 residues long. CDR3 sequence: CASSQKTGAEQFF. In nucleotides, the CDR3 is TGCGCCAGCAGCCAAAAAACAGGGGCTGAGCAGTTCTTC.

V and J are TRBV4-1 and TRBJ2-3; 7 positions agree with TRBD1. The ends lost 2 bases at V and 1 base at J; junction bases unmatched: 0. Germline loops: CDR1 MGHRA, CDR2 YSYEKL. CDR3 length equals 14 residues. DNA for the CDR3: TGCGCCAGCAGCCAACAGGGGGGCACAGATACGCAGTATTTT. Translating gives CASSQQGGTDTQYF.

CDR3 nucleotide sequence: TGTGCCAGCAGCTTAGTGGACAGGGTCTGGGGCAATGAGCAGTTCTTC. Protein: CASSLVDRVWGNEQFF. The gene calls are TRBV7-6 and TRBJ2-1; the match to TRBD1 covers 8 bases. Germline lookup yields CDR1 SGHVS and CDR2 FNYEAQ. The J segment lost 6 bases and the V segment lost 1 base, leaving 8 bases of the junction unmatched. CDR3 size: 16 residues.

The chain employs TRBV28 and TRBJ1-1, with no clear D. There are 13 residues in the CDR3. Trimming removed 6 bases at V and 1 base at J, with 9 bases between. Germline CDR1 MDHEN, CDR2 SYDVKM. In DNA form, the CDR3 reads TGTGCCAGCAGACAGTACAGGAACACTGAAGCTTTCTTT. Translation gives CASRQYRNTEAFF.

J is TRBJ2-1 and V is TRBV29-1; the D is unclear. Deletions cut 4 bases from V and 1 base from J, with 11 bases between. From germline, CDR1 is SQVTM and CDR2 ANQGSEA. CDR3 size: 14 residues. The CDR3 is CSVVGYLSYNEQFF. The CDR3 nucleotides are TGCAGCGTTGTAGGCTACCTTTCCTACAATGAGCAGTTCTTC.

The rearrangement uses TRBV19 and TRBJ1-2; 8 nucleotides agree with TRBD1. The CDR3 is made up of 15 amino acids. V gave up 6 bases and J gave up 5 bases; unmatched junction bases: 11. Germline assignment: CDR1 LNHDA and CDR2 SQIVND (reference sequence). In nucleotides, the CDR3 is TGTGCCAGTAGCACCGATACGACAGGGGCTTATGGCTACACCTTC. It translates to CASSTDTTGAYGYTF.

The CDR3 region has the DNA TGTGCCAGCAGCGCACTACGGGAGGGTAACCGCGAGCAGTACTTC. Its protein is CASSALREGNREQYF. The genes are TRBV7-9 and TRBJ2-7; 8 positions match TRBD2. The V gene end was trimmed by 5 bases and the J gene end by 6 bases; junction bases not matched to a gene: 12. Germline V lookup: CDR1 SEHNR, CDR2 FQNEAQ (reference sequence). The CDR3 runs to 15 residues.

The chain carries TRBV14 and TRBJ2-7; no firm D call. Trimming removed 1 base from V and 2 bases from J, with 3 bases in between. CDR3 length: 12 amino acids. The germline V gene has CDR1 SGHDN and CDR2 FVKESK. CDR3 nucleotides: TGTGCCAGCAGCCAAGCCCCCTACGAGCAGTACTTC. Translating it yields CASSQAPYEQYF.

The rearrangement joins TRBV6-5 to TRBJ2-5; D possibly corresponds to TRBD2 (6 bases). V lost 2 bases and J 1 base, leaving 11 bases between the germline ends. The CDR3 totals 15 residues. Germline lookup yields CDR1 MNHEY and CDR2 SVGAGI. The CDR3 sequence: CASSYMRGLQETQYF. The CDR3 bases are TGTGCCAGCAGTTACATGCGGGGCCTCCAAGAGACCCAGTACTTC.

The chain combines TRBV28 with TRBJ1-5; 9 positions match TRBD1. This CDR3 contains 15 residues. Trimming took 6 bases from V and 0 from J; bases not matched to a gene: 3. From germline, CDR1 is MDHEN and CDR2 SYDVKM. This CDR3 is CASSRDRDSNQPQHF. The CDR3 bases are TGTGCCAGCAGCCGGGACAGGGATAGCAATCAGCCCCAGCATTTT.

The chain employs TRBV5-6 and TRBJ1-2; D unresolved. With 5 bases removed from V and 2 bases from J, the gap between germline ends came to 7 bases. Germline CDR1 SGHDT, CDR2 YYEEEE. The CDR3 is made up of 12 amino acids. In nucleotides, the CDR3 is TGTGCCAGCAGTCCGGTGAACTATGGCTACACCTTC. Protein: CASSPVNYGYTF.

A single count supports this clone. The chain combines TRBV5-1 with TRBJ2-4; D is perhaps TRBD1 or TRBD2 (7 bases each). Germline V gene lookup returns CDR1 SGHRS and CDR2 YFSETQ. V lost 1 base to trimming and J lost 8 bases, with 22 bases between them. This CDR3 is 17 amino acids long. The CDR3 reads CASSLKGGAWEGDIQYF. As DNA, the CDR3 is TGCGCCAGCAGCTTGAAAGGGGGCGCGTGGGAGGGGGACATTCAGTACTTC.

The rearrangement links TRBV2 to TRBJ1-5, with TRBD1 matching 7 bases. The CDR3 spans 15 residues. Trimming cost V 0 bases and J 8 bases; bases outside gene matches: 7. The V gene's germline CDR1 is SNHLY and CDR2 FYNNEI. Here the CDR3 reads CASSEAGQAAEPQHF. DNA for the CDR3: TGTGCCAGCAGTGAAGCAGGACAGGCCGCGGAGCCCCAGCATTTT.

This clone has a handful of counts. V and J are TRBV30 and TRBJ2-7; D may be TRBD1 (6 bases). The germline gives CDR1 GTSNPN, CDR2 SVGIG (reference sequence). The length of the CDR3 is 13 residues. Trimming shortened V by 2 bases and J by 3 bases, and 11 bases separated the two germline ends. CDR3 nucleotide sequence: TGTGCCTGGAGTTTGGGACACAGCTACGAGCAGTACTTC. Encoded protein: CAWSLGHSYEQYF.

The chain uses TRBV27 and TRBJ2-2; 7 nucleotides align to TRBD2. Trimming at V came to 8 bases and at J to 4 bases, leaving 7 bases not matched to a gene. Germline V lookup: CDR1 MNHEY, CDR2 SMNVEV (reference sequence). This CDR3 has 14 residues. CDR3 protein: CASRVTGGTGELFF. The CDR3, as DNA: TGTGCCAGCCGGGTGACGGGGGGCACCGGGGAGCTGTTTTTT.

Concerning this clone itself: The junction differs from germline at one of its ends, possibly a read error. The genes are TRBV11-2 and TRBJ2-5; D unclear. The length of the CDR3 is 15 residues. Germline assignment: CDR1 SGHAT and CDR2 FQNNGV. The CDR3 sequence is CASSLFLESQGTQYF. CDR3 DNA: TGTGCCAGCAGCTTATTTCTCGAGTCCCAAGGGACCCAGTACTTC. The complete variable domain, with remaining parts taken from reference TRBV11-2 and TRBJ2-5, reads EAGVAQSPRYKIIEKRQSVAFWCNPISGHATLYWYQQILGQGPKLLIQFQNNGVVDDSQLPKDRFSAERLKGVDSTLKIQPAKLEDSAVYLCASSLFLESQGTQYFGPGTRLLVL.

There are a few counts of this clone. This rearrangement joins TRBV10-2 to TRBJ2-3; 7 positions match TRBD2. The length of the CDR3 is 15 residues. Germline V CDR1 and CDR2: WSHSY, SAAADI. V lost 7 bases and J lost 2; bases outside the gene matches: 9. CDR3 loop: CASISGGGNTDTQYF. The CDR3 nucleotides are TGCGCCAGCATTTCTGGGGGGGGGAACACAGATACGCAGTATTTT.

The chain employs TRBV15 and TRBJ2-1; D not certain. The CDR3 totals 15 residues. In germline, CDR1 is LNHNV, CDR2 YYDKDF (reference sequence). The ends were cut back, 0 bases at V and 7 bases at J, with 13 bases in the middle. This chain's CDR3 is CATSRDWSSGNEQFF. As DNA, the CDR3 is TGTGCCACCAGCAGAGATTGGTCCTCCGGTAATGAGCAGTTCTTC.

The chain is built from TRBV7-9 and TRBJ2-3, with D perhaps being TRBD1 or TRBD2 (5 bases each). V shed 5 bases and J shed 2 bases, with 11 bases lying between them. The CDR3 is 14 amino acids. Looked up from germline, CDR1 is SEHNR and CDR2 is FQNEAQ (reference sequence). The CDR3: CASSAPGLTDTQYF. In DNA form, the CDR3 reads TGTGCCAGCAGCGCCCCGGGGCTCACAGATACGCAGTATTTT.

This clone was seen a few times. The chain recombines TRBV13 with TRBJ1-2; TRBD1 might be the D (6 bases). The V gene's germline CDR1 is PRHDT and CDR2 FYEKMQ (reference sequence). Trimming stripped 2 bases from V and 0 bases from J, with 10 bases between. The CDR3 runs 15 residues. This CDR3 reads CASSLRGAPNYGYTF. In nucleotides, the CDR3 is TGTGCCAGCAGCTTAAGGGGGGCCCCTAACTATGGCTACACCTTC. Based on the CDR3 plus reference TRBV13 and TRBJ1-2, the full variable domain is AAGVIQSPRHLIKEKRETATLKCYPIPRHDTVYWYQQGPGQDPQFLISFYEKMQSDKGSIPDRFSAQQFSDYHSELNMSSLELGDSALYFCASSLRGAPNYGYTFGSGTRLTVV.

This chain links TRBV29-1 with TRBJ2-7; TRBD1 agrees at 8 bases. CDR3 length: 16 residues. V shed 6 bases, J shed 0 bases, and the junction held 13 bases outside the gene matches. The germline V gene has CDR1 SQVTM and CDR2 ANQGSEA. CDR3 protein: CSVLSRGQGASYEQYF. CDR3 nucleotide sequence: TGCAGCGTGCTGTCGCGCGGACAGGGCGCCTCCTACGAGCAGTACTTC.

There are a few counts of this clone. The chain recombines TRBV4-2 with TRBJ2-7; D call uncertain. The CDR3 has 12 residues. Germline V gives CDR1 LGHNA, CDR2 YNFKEQ. V lost 5 bases, J lost 2 bases, and 7 bases lay in between. CDR3 DNA sequence: TGTGCCAGCAGCATTCAACCCTACGAGCAGTACTTC. This encodes CASSIQPYEQYF.

As DNA, the CDR3 is TGTGCCAGCAGCGATATAAGGACCGCGGGGTCCAATGAGCAGTTCTTC. Translating gives CASSDIRTAGSNEQFF. The rearrangement links TRBV7-9 to TRBJ2-1, with a possible D match to TRBD2 (6 bases). Germline V gene sequence: CDR1 SEHNR, CDR2 FQNEAQ (reference sequence). V shed 5 bases and J shed 6 bases, with 20 bases lying between them. The CDR3 consists of 16 residues.

This rearrangement joins TRBV27 to TRBJ2-2; D perhaps matches TRBD2 (6 bases). V lost 2 bases and J 7 bases, leaving 20 bases between the germline ends. Germline lookup yields CDR1 MNHEY and CDR2 SMNVEV (reference sequence). The CDR3 consists of 17 residues. Written as DNA, the CDR3 is TGTGCCAGCAGTTTAGGGGTCGGGACTTTCCTCAACGGGGAGCTGTTTTTT. Its protein is CASSLGVGTFLNGELFF.

This chain connects TRBV30 to TRBJ2-7; 7 bases are shared with TRBD1. This CDR3 is built from 22 residues. The V gene's germline CDR1 is GTSNPN and CDR2 SVGIG (reference sequence). The J segment lost 0 bases and the V segment lost 0 bases, leaving 26 bases of the junction unmatched. The CDR3 loop reads CAWSVRPDRPLTYLSGSYEQYF. The CDR3 DNA sequence: TGTGCCTGGAGTGTGCGTCCGGACAGGCCTCTAACCTACTTATCCGGCTCCTACGAGCAGTACTTC.

This clone was observed a few times. V gene TRBV5-6 combines with J gene TRBJ1-1, with no clear D. Trimming took off 6 bases at V and 1 base at J, with 10 bases between the two ends. The CDR3 loop spans 13 amino acids. Germline CDR1 and CDR2: SGHDT and YYEEEE. CDR3 sequence (DNA): TGTGCCAGCAAAAAAAGCGGGAACACTGAAGCTTTCTTT. Translating gives CASKKSGNTEAFF.

CDR3 sequence reads: CASSLIGTGETEAFF. The CDR3 DNA sequence: TGTGCCAGCAGTTTAATTGGGACAGGGGAAACTGAAGCTTTCTTT. V is TRBV27 and J is TRBJ1-1; 10 bases are a match to TRBD1. With 2 bases clipped from V and 5 bases from J, the junction kept 5 bases outside the gene matches. Germline V gene lookup returns CDR1 MNHEY and CDR2 SMNVEV (reference sequence). This CDR3 region has 15 residues.

This clone has a handful of counts. V usage is TRBV4-2 and J usage is TRBJ2-3; D is unresolved. This CDR3 is built from 13 residues. V was shortened by 4 bases and J by 3 bases, with 8 bases between the two germline ends. Per germline, CDR1 LGHNA and CDR2 YNFKEQ. The CDR3 region is CASSLTSTDTQYF. For the CDR3, the DNA is TGTGCCAGCAGCCTCACATCAACAGATACGCAGTATTTT.

In regard to this clone: Other DNA sequences in the sample encode the same CDR3. The J gene is TRBJ1-1, the V gene TRBV6-1; D is unresolved. Per germline, CDR1 MNHNS and CDR2 SASEGT. Trimming stripped 6 bases from V and 1 base from J, with 12 bases between. CDR3 length: 14 amino acids. The CDR3: CASSAASSNTEAFF. In DNA form, the CDR3 reads TGTGCCAGCAGCGCGGCGAGTTCGAACACTGAAGCTTTCTTT.